This TCR beta chain was profiled in a study of beta chain features in type 1 diabetes. Expressed TCRB transcripts were sequenced because the isolated RNA had all been reverse transcribed beforehand. This table comes from immunoSEQ multiplex PCR, and its TCRdb copy is limited to in-frame clones, with some not included. Among about half a million clones listed, roughly 30% were seen once. The CDR3 has 16 amino acids. Per germline, CDR1 MGHRA and CDR2 YSYEKL. With 4 bases clipped from V and 4 bases from J, the junction kept 6 bases outside the gene matches. Material for sequencing was naive CD4+ T cells from blood. V and J are TRBV4-1 and TRBJ2-1; 11 bases agree with TRBD2. The clonotype originates from a man younger than 30 in good health. The CDR3 DNA reads as TGCGCCAGCAGCCGCCCGGGACTAGCGGATTACAATGAGCAGTTCTTC. Its protein product is CASSRPGLADYNEQFF.